This T cell receptor (beta chain) was identified in a study of blood T cells in healthy people across ages (dated by TCRdb to between 2014 and 2017). The study in broad terms: In model experiments, template switching captured roughly one uniquely barcoded TCR beta cDNA molecule for every two T cells. Four age groups were formed from the donors: young (average approximately 15 years), middle-aged (less than 40), aged (approximately 60) and long-lived (more than 75). Two additional independent replicas of 1 million unique cDNA reads from the same blood draw were analyzed for two donors (one aged 18 to 30 and one aged 80 or older). Using deep sequencing normalized with unique cDNA molecular identifiers, the study measured how TCR beta repertoire diversity changes with age. On the study overall, not on this receptor specifically: Compared with the aged group, more naive CD4+ T cells, fewer expanded clones and increased TCR diversity were shown by the long-lived group, suggesting age selection. Total diversity estimates from one million sequenced T cells were considered lower bounds and underestimates. As age increased, observed TCR beta diversity per million T cells dropped in a roughly linear way, and a significant reduction was already evident by age 40. Because the CMV infection status of the donors was unknown, age-related changes in expanded clonotypes may potentially have been confounded. A strong correlation was found between observed TCR beta diversity and the percentage of naive T cells measured by flow cytometry. Since profiling was done on bulk unsorted PBMCs, naive and antigen-experienced compartments could not be conclusively compared.

The roughly 39 donors, aged roughly 6 to 95 years, were systemically healthy Caucasian individuals from Russia. Each donor gave about 9.7 milliliters of peripheral blood, drawn into EDTA-treated Vacutainer tubes. Ficoll-Paque density-gradient centrifugation was used to isolate PBMCs, with at least 6 million obtained per sample. Total RNA, at least 6 micrograms per sample, was extracted from PBMCs with Trizol reagent. Naive CD45RAhigh/CD27high T cell percentages were measured by flow cytometry on a PBMC aliquot from every donor. Trimming removed 6 bases from V and 0 bases from J; the gene matches leave 8 bases unexplained. The CDR3, from cysteine to phenylalanine, totals 16 residues. Only the CDR3 portion is preserved as DNA: 48 bases, with reading frame beginning at the first base. About this clonotype: The antigen it binds to is not known. One base away there is no much larger clone; base qualities are not given.

The protocol used for the library was 5' RACE. Instrument on record: Illumina HiSeq 2500. A second PCR of roughly 6 to 11 cycles was run with a J-beta primer mix and a sample-barcoded 5' primer. Each TCR beta cDNA molecule received a unique molecular identifier from a template-switch 5' adaptor carrying 12 random nucleotides. Each sample yielded at least 2.5 million CDR3-containing paired-end reads. The Mint cDNA synthesis kit, primed by a TRBC-specific oligonucleotide, was used to synthesize first-strand cDNA from all RNA. Following uracil-DNA glycosylase treatment, all cDNA underwent a first 18-cycle PCR with the universal primers M1SS and BC2_uni_R. The study's processing was this. Normalization of each sample was performed by random selection of 1 million high-quality reads, each carrying a distinct molecular identifier. Reads sharing molecular identifiers were discarded rather than binned into consensus sequences. MiTCR, run with a Q25 quality threshold and the strictest error-elimination algorithm, handled CDR3 identification, clonotype clustering and error correction. A nonparametric unseen species model with Euler transformation was used to estimate a lower bound on total TCR beta diversity. TCRdb cleaned the public reads at Q25 with fastp, built clones with MiXCR and kept in-frame beta chains. Entries that share a CDR3 protein sequence are merged under the most common genes and DNA. These V and J calls derive from TCRdb rather than the authors' analysis. Across this sample there are around 700,000 distinct CDR3 sequences, with 25% seen only once. More than 7.5% of the sample belongs to the ten largest clones.

These same data were also listed under a study on T cells of mothers and their children. The second source states: Nine systemically healthy Caucasian individuals, comprising three mothers and their six children, were included as donors. cDNA synthesis consumed the entire amount of extracted RNA, loaded at approximately 1.5 ug RNA in each 15 ul reaction. In the second PCR, the M1S primer added sample barcodes and 2-4 random nucleotides. More than 8.5 million TCR beta CDR3 reads were obtained from each mother, and roughly 3.1 million reads were obtained from each child. In both related and unrelated pairs, thymic selection shapes the output of TCR recombination in a similar way, with inherited differences having only a minor effect. Normalized repertoire overlap was always found to be slightly, but never significantly, higher in related mother-child pairs than in unrelated mother-child pairs. No persistent microchimeric T cell clones were detected, at a sensitivity of around 97 clones per million clonotypes. In the study, deep NGS was used to compare the TCR beta repertoires of mothers and children, and features distinguishing related mother-child pairs from unrelated individuals were sought. Mothers averaged approximately 40 +/- 4 years of age and children averaged around 10 +/- 4 years. After adapter ligation was performed with NEBNext reagents, the libraries were sequenced on an Illumina HiSeq 2000 with 100+100 nt paired-end reads. To avoid cross-contamination, the mother libraries and the child libraries were prepared a month apart and sequenced in separate runs. Between about 500,000 and 2,300,000 distinct TCR beta clonotypes were identified per donor. Naive TCR beta clonotypes were estimated from low-frequency clonotypes matched to each donor's FACS-determined naive share, without sorting.

This sequence was found in a boy aged 5-17 years in good health. Input material: blood. The V and J segments used are TRBV12-3 or TRBV12-4 and TRBJ2-3; 8 central nucleotides agree with TRBD1. The CDR3: CASSLDRGKSTDTQYF. The DNA sequence follows: TGTGCCAGCAGCCTAGACAGGGGCAAGAGCACAGATACGCAGTATTTT.